This T cell receptor beta chain was sequenced in a study of cytomegalovirus exposure and HLA in healthy donors. Whole-study findings and limits: Reports described diagnosis of cytomegalovirus status by the classifier as highly specific and sensitive.

This CDR3 spans 14 amino acids. The V end lost 3 bases, the J end lost 0 bases, and 8 bases lay between the germline ends. Germline-derived CDR1 and CDR2 are LNHDA and SQIVND (reference sequence). In the case of this clone: Its antigen is undetermined.

Use of 60 Vbeta and 13 Jbeta primers characterized the PCR. In the source study's methods: It was a later analysis that counted 75 million to 90 million unique TCR beta chains, of which approximately 9.9 million were shared. Only in-frame clones appear in the TCRdb table, and some are missing; sequencing was by immunoSEQ multiplex PCR. That table supplies the V and J calls and clone size; D and trimming were determined from the DNA. Of under 200,000 clones in the sample, 80% to 85% were seen once. The sample taken for sequencing was PBMCs. The V call is TRBV19, the J call TRBJ1-1; a weak D match, TRBD1 (6 bases). The sequence derives from a woman between 18 and 30 years old in good health and CMV-seronegative. The CDR3: CASSIGQMNTEAFF. DNA of the CDR3: TGTGCCAGTAGTATTGGACAGATGAACACTGAAGCTTTCTTT.